Listed here is a single T cell receptor beta chain. No antigen is known for it. This sample is part of a study of blood T cells in healthy people across ages. V trimming: 6 bases; J trimming: 7 bases; junction bases outside the gene matches: 13. The CDR3 is 15 residues long. Germline V gene data show CDR1 as MNHEY and CDR2 as SMNVEV (reference sequence). The second PCR ran about 6 to 12 cycles with a sample-barcoded 5' primer and J-beta primers. In TCRdb, the 5' RACE reads were re-called with MiXCR into one record per CDR3 protein. The sample records 950,000 to 1,200,000 distinct CDR3 sequences, more than 30% being singletons. Overall study results and limits: Estimates drawn from one million T cells were deemed to understate diversity.

The chain joins TRBV27 to TRBJ2-7; 9 bases are a match to TRBD1. This clonotype was obtained from a man younger than 35 in good health. The sample consisted of blood. The CDR3 loop is CASRLPGQGYNEQYF. CDR3 nucleotides: TGTGCCAGCAGACTCCCGGGACAGGGCTACAATGAGCAGTACTTC.